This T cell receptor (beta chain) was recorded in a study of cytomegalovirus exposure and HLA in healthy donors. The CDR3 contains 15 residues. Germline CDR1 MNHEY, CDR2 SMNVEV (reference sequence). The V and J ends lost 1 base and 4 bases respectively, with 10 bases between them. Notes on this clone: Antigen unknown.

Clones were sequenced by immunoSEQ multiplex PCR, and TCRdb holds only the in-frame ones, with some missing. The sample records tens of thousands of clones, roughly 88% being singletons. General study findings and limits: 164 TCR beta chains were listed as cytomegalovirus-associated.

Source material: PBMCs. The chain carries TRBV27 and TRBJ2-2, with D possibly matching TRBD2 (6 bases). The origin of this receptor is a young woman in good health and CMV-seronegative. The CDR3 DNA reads TGTGCCAGCAGTTTATTCTCGGGAGTCACCGGGGAGCTGTTTTTT. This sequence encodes CASSLFSGVTGELFF.